This paragraph covers one T cell receptor (beta chain) sequence. Using immunoSEQ multiplex PCR, the repertoire was profiled, and TCRdb retains in-frame clones only, with some absent. This sample yields 300,000 to 450,000 clones, of which roughly 86% are seen a single time; just over 1% belongs to the top ten. This sample is part of a study of blood T cell repertoires in COVID-19. J lost 3 bases, V lost 5 bases, and 7 bases had no gene match. The germline V gene has CDR1 SNHLY and CDR2 FYNNEI. The CDR3 loop spans 15 amino acids. J is TRBJ1-5 and V is TRBV2; 7 bases fit TRBD1. The clonotype originates from a woman aged 25-40 years who had been exposed to COVID-19. The specimen was PBMCs or T cells enriched from blood (not recorded which). The CDR3 sequence: CASSNDRASNQPQHF. Written as DNA, the CDR3 is TGTGCCAGCAGTAACGACAGGGCCTCCAATCAGCCCCAGCATTTT.